The text below deals with one TCR beta chain. The entry originates in a study of blood T cell repertoires in COVID-19. The wider study: Sites across the United States, Italy and Spain contributed samples from acute and convalescent COVID-19.

Unmatched junction bases numbered 12, after V lost 0 bases and J lost 6 bases. Germline CDR1 and CDR2: MNHEY and SMNVEV (reference sequence). There are 18 residues in the CDR3. Authors' processing steps: Amplifying reference gene primers gave estimates of nucleated cell counts. The assay was immunoSEQ multiplex PCR, and TCRdb's table has in-frame clones only and misses some. Clone size and the V and J calls come from that table; the DNA yielded D and trimming. The sample shows 200,000 to 250,000 clones, 70% to 90% of them seen only once. The chain recombines TRBV27 with TRBJ2-7; 12 bases match TRBD2. Sequencing was done on a sample of PBMCs or T cells enriched from blood (not recorded which). The receptor was derived from a woman between 40 and 55 years old with acute COVID-19. The CDR3 DNA is TGTGCCAGCAGTTTATCGCGGCCTAGCGGGAGGGAGCGAGGCGAGCAGTACTTC. Translated, it gives CASSLSRPSGRERGEQYF.